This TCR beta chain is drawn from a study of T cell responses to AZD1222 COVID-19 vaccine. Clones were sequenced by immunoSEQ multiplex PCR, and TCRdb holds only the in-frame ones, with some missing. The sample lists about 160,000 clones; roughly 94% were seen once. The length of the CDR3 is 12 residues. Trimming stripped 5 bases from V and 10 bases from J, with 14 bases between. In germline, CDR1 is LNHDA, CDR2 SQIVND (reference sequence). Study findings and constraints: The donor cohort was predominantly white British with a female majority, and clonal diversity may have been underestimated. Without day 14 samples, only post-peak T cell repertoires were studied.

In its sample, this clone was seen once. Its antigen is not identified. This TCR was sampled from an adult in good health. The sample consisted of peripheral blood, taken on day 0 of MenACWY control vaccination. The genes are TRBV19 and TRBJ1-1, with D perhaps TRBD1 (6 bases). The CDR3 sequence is CASSATGRGAFF. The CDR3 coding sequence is TGTGCCAGTAGTGCCACAGGGAGGGGAGCTTTCTTT.